This T cell receptor (beta chain) was retrieved from a study of T-cell memory formation after mild COVID-19. This clonotype appeared a few times. This CDR3 comprises 14 residues. The V gene's germline CDR1 is SGHNT and CDR2 YYREEE (reference sequence). V lost 7 bases to trimming and J lost 4 bases; unmatched junction nucleotides: 4. A single record per CDR3 protein comes from TCRdb applying MiXCR to the 5' RACE reads. The repertoire has 380,000 or so distinct CDR3 sequences, approximately 15% of them found once; the top ten carry 20% to 25%. Sample: PBMCs or a T cell subset sorted from them (not recorded which). This clonotype was sampled from a man between 18 and 29 years old who had mild COVID-19 (a few samples of this study predate the infection). Cell type and time point are not known. V gene TRBV5-4 combines with J gene TRBJ2-1; TRBD1 agrees at 11 bases. The CDR3 DNA reads TGTGCCAGCGTGGACAGGGGGCGATACAATGAGCAGTTCTTC. Translating it yields CASVDRGRYNEQFF.